These 28 T cell receptor beta chains were all obtained from the same sample, sequenced in a study of blood T cell repertoires in COVID-19. Method: immunoSEQ multiplex PCR; TCRdb's copy keeps in-frame clones and lacks some. The data show about 260,000 clones, about 88% seen once. The sequencing sample was made of peripheral blood. These receptors originate from a man between 18 and 29 years old with active or convalescent COVID-19.

The J gene is TRBJ2-5, the V gene TRBV11-2; TRBD2 is a possible D gene (7 bases). Germline V gene lookup returns CDR1 SGHAT and CDR2 FQNNGV. The length of the CDR3 is 15 residues. Trimming removed 5 bases at V and 3 bases at J, with 16 bases between. For the CDR3, the DNA is TGTGCCAGCAGCACCCCCGGGGGGCCTGAAGAGACCCAGTACTTC. This codes for CASSTPGGPEETQYF.

The chain employs TRBV15 and TRBJ2-5, with a possible D match to TRBD2 (6 bases). The CDR3 spans 14 residues. V lost 0 bases and J 4 bases, leaving 9 bases between the germline ends. The germline CDR1 and CDR2 sequences are LNHNV and YYDKDF (reference sequence). The CDR3 DNA sequence: TGTGCCACCAGCAGAGATCGGGGGTCAGAGACCCAGTACTTC. Translating it yields CATSRDRGSETQYF.

This chain connects TRBV6-5 to TRBJ2-7, with TRBD2 matching over 11 bases. Trimming cost V 8 bases and J 2 bases; bases outside gene matches: 5. Germline V gene lookup returns CDR1 MNHEY and CDR2 SVGAGI. The CDR3 runs 14 residues. This chain's CDR3 is CASGRLAGTYEQYF. DNA for the CDR3: TGTGCCAGCGGTAGACTAGCGGGGACCTACGAGCAGTACTTC.

J is TRBJ2-1 and V is TRBV6-5; 7 bases map to TRBD1. With 8 bases clipped from V and 7 bases from J, the junction kept 14 bases outside the gene matches. CDR1 and CDR2 (germline): MNHEY, SVGAGI. The CDR3 runs 15 residues. CDR3 in amino acids: CASQSVQGLLNEQFF. The CDR3 bases are TGTGCCAGCCAGTCCGTACAGGGGCTGTTGAATGAGCAGTTCTTC.

The chain links TRBV5-1 to TRBJ1-2, with 9 positions matching TRBD1. Germline CDR1 and CDR2: SGHRS and YFSETQ. J gave up 7 bases and V 4 bases, and 5 bases lay outside the gene matches. The CDR3 is 13 amino acids. The CDR3 sequence is CASSNRDRAGYTF. The CDR3 DNA reads TGCGCCAGCAGCAACCGGGACAGGGCTGGCTACACCTTC.

For this clone: This sample includes further DNA sequences coding for the same CDR3. V usage is TRBV28 and J usage is TRBJ1-5; unclear D gene. This CDR3 comprises 13 residues. Germline V CDR1 and CDR2: MDHEN, SYDVKM. V was shortened by 5 bases and J by 6 bases, with 11 bases between the two germline ends. CDR3 sequence (DNA): TGTGCCAGCAGTCTCACTGGAGGTCAGCCCCAGCATTTT. Protein: CASSLTGGQPQHF. Together with reference TRBV28 and TRBJ1-5, the CDR3 gives the full variable domain: DVKVTQSSRYLVKRTGEKVFLECVQDMDHENMFWYRQDPGLGLRLIYFSYDVKMKEKGDIPEGYSVSREKKERFSLILESASTNQTSMYLCASSLTGGQPQHFGDGTRLSIL.

V is TRBV11-2 and J is TRBJ1-3; D is uncertain. This CDR3 contains 13 residues. V lost 4 bases and J lost 7, with 11 bases in between. Germline loops: CDR1 SGHAT, CDR2 FQNNGV. CDR3 DNA: TGTGCCAGCAGCTCGGGGTCCCGGAACACCATATATTTT. Protein sequence: CASSSGSRNTIYF.

This rearrangement joins TRBV5-5 to TRBJ2-7, with TRBD2 as a possible D gene (6 bases). Germline assignment: CDR1 SGHKS and CDR2 YYEKEE (reference sequence). V gave up 1 base and J gave up 2 bases, with 28 bases separating them. The CDR3 consists of 20 residues. CDR3 nucleotides: TGTGCCAGCAGCTTGAGTTTTATCCGTGGTTGGGACTCCATAACCTACGAGCAGTACTTC. Amino acids: CASSLSFIRGWDSITYEQYF.

V usage is TRBV14 and J usage is TRBJ2-7, with unresolved D. Between the trimmed V and J ends, which lost 5 bases and 6 bases, there was a span of 14 bases. Germline V gene data show CDR1 as SGHDN and CDR2 as FVKESK. The CDR3 runs to 13 residues. CDR3 amino acids: CASSSFGSREQYF. Here the CDR3 DNA reads TGTGCCAGCAGCTCCTTCGGTAGCCGCGAGCAGTACTTC. Looking up the rest from reference TRBV14 and TRBJ2-7 gives the full variable domain: EAGVTQFPSHSVIEKGQTVTLRCDPISGHDNLYWYRRVMGKEIKFLLHFVKESKQDESGMPNNRFLAERTGGTYSTLKVQPAELEDSGVYFCASSSFGSREQYFGPGTRLTVT.

The chain uses TRBV28 and TRBJ1-2; D unresolved. This CDR3 has 12 residues. Germline V CDR1 and CDR2: MDHEN, SYDVKM. Trimming took 10 bases from V and 6 from J, leaving 15 bases between them. CDR3 coding DNA: TGTGCCATTGAACCGGGAGATAATGGCTACACCTTC. Translating it yields CAIEPGDNGYTF.

The chain recombines TRBV11-2 with TRBJ2-7; possible D gene TRBD2, 7 bases. V gave up 5 bases and J gave up 4 bases, with 18 bases separating them. Germline V lookup: CDR1 SGHAT, CDR2 FQNNGV. CDR3 size: 15 residues. The CDR3 nucleotides read TGTGCCAGCAGCCGCAGCGCGGGGGACACGTACGAGCAGTACTTC. Residues: CASSRSAGDTYEQYF. Variable domain in full (rest from reference TRBV11-2 and TRBJ2-7): EAGVAQSPRYKIIEKRQSVAFWCNPISGHATLYWYQQILGQGPKLLIQFQNNGVVDDSQLPKDRFSAERLKGVDSTLKIQPAKLEDSAVYLCASSRSAGDTYEQYFGPGTRLTVT.

About this clone itself: A read error may explain this, as a much larger clone is one base away. At the DNA level, this CDR3 is encoded by other sequences in the same sample as well. This chain joins TRBV6-1 and TRBJ2-5, with 11 bases matching TRBD1. The length of the CDR3 is 16 residues. Germline V gene lookup returns CDR1 MNHNS and CDR2 SASEGT. Here the CDR3 reads CASSETWTGGGETQYF. The DNA of the CDR3 is TGTGCCAGCAGTGAGACTTGGACAGGGGGCGGGGAGACTCAGTACTTC.

This clone occurred a few times. The V gene is TRBV3-1 (or the pseudogene TRBV3-2), the J gene TRBJ1-6; 7 bases align to TRBD1. This CDR3 is built from 14 residues. The germline V gene has CDR1 LGHDT and CDR2 YNNKEL (reference sequence). Unmatched junction bases numbered 6, after V lost 7 bases and J lost 6 bases. This CDR3 reads CASTGTAVNSPLHF. Written as DNA, the CDR3 is TGTGCCAGCACCGGGACAGCAGTTAATTCACCCCTCCACTTT.

The chain uses TRBV7-3 and TRBJ2-1, with D possibly being TRBD1 (6 bases). Trimming pared 4 bases from V and 6 bases from J, leaving 13 bases between. This CDR3 is 14 amino acids long. CDR1 is SGHTA and CDR2 is FQGTGA in the germline V gene. This chain's CDR3 is CASSSGTSFNEQFF. The CDR3 nucleotides read TGTGCCAGCAGCTCAGGGACAAGTTTCAATGAGCAGTTCTTC.

The CDR3, as DNA: TGTGCCAGCAGAACAGGGGGCTCCTACGAGCAGTACTTC. Protein sequence: CASRTGGSYEQYF. The chain is built from TRBV6-5 and TRBJ2-7; 8 nucleotides line up with TRBD1. The length of the CDR3 is 13 residues. The germline V gene has CDR1 MNHEY and CDR2 SVGAGI. The J segment lost 0 bases and the V segment lost 6 bases, leaving 1 base of the junction unmatched.

This chain uses TRBV3-1 (or the pseudogene TRBV3-2) with TRBJ1-2; weak D call: TRBD1 (5 bases). The CDR3 is made up of 12 amino acids. V lost 1 base to trimming and J lost 7 bases, with 7 bases between them. Germline V CDR1 and CDR2: LGHDT, YNNKEL (reference sequence). The CDR3 sequence is CASSQGQSGYTF. DNA of the CDR3: TGTGCCAGCAGCCAAGGACAGAGTGGCTACACCTTC.

This chain joins TRBV11-1 and TRBJ1-1, with 7 bases lining up with TRBD1. Losses at the gene ends were 4 bases for V and 9 bases for J; bases not matched to a gene: 5. The CDR3 loop spans 12 amino acids. Germline CDR1 and CDR2: SGHAT and FQDESV (reference sequence). The DNA of the CDR3 is TGTGCCAGCAGCTCAGACAGGGTTAAAGCTTTCTTT. Translating it yields CASSSDRVKAFF.

The chain employs TRBV7-9 and TRBJ2-7; possible D gene TRBD1, 5 bases. The germline V gene encodes CDR1 SEHNR and CDR2 FQNEAQ (reference sequence). Trimming took 2 bases from V and 5 from J, leaving 16 bases between them. There are 15 residues in the CDR3. CDR3: CASSLPLGQGNEQYF. The CDR3 DNA follows: TGTGCCAGCAGCTTACCCCTGGGCCAGGGTAACGAGCAGTACTTC.

The chain uses TRBV27 and TRBJ1-4; 7 bases agree with TRBD1. V shed 3 bases, J shed 1 base, and the junction held 11 bases outside the gene matches. The CDR3 spans 18 residues. Germline V lookup: CDR1 MNHEY, CDR2 SMNVEV (reference sequence). In nucleotides, the CDR3 is TGTGCCAGCAGTTTGGCAGGGGGTGCTGTAGGAACTAATGAAAAACTGTTTTTT. Protein: CASSLAGGAVGTNEKLFF.

This chain links TRBV6-5 with TRBJ1-4; tentative D call: TRBD1 (6 bases). Germline CDR1 MNHEY, CDR2 SVGAGI. V was pared by 4 bases and J by 1 base, with 13 bases between. The CDR3 runs to 16 residues. CDR3 region: CASSSGGIRTNEKLFF. CDR3 DNA: TGTGCCAGCAGTTCGGGGGGCATAAGAACTAATGAAAAACTGTTTTTT.

V gene TRBV5-1 combines with J gene TRBJ1-4, with TRBD1 matching 10 bases. The junction had 4 bases not matched to a gene; V was cut back by 0 bases and J by 8 bases. CDR1 SGHRS and CDR2 YFSETQ come from the germline V gene. The CDR3 has 15 amino acids. The CDR3 reads CASSLAGTGVEKLFF. The CDR3 DNA is TGCGCCAGCAGCTTGGCCGGGACAGGGGTCGAAAAACTGTTTTTT.

V and J are TRBV4-3 and TRBJ2-2; 8 positions match TRBD2. Germline V CDR1 and CDR2: LGHNA, YSLEER. This CDR3 is 15 amino acids long. Trimming cost V 0 bases and J 9 bases; bases outside gene matches: 6. CDR3: CASSQERTSGRELFF. CDR3 nucleotides: TGCGCCAGCAGCCAAGAACGAACTAGCGGAAGGGAGCTGTTTTTT.

V and J are TRBV29-1 and TRBJ1-1; weak D call: TRBD1 (5 bases). CDR3 length equals 15 residues. The V end lost 3 bases, the J end lost 4 bases, and 18 bases lay between the germline ends. In germline, CDR1 is SQVTM, CDR2 ANQGSEA. The CDR3 region has the DNA TGCAGCGTTGATATTTTAGGAATCAGGGCCACTGAAGCTTTCTTT. As protein: CSVDILGIRATEAFF.

This clone is a singleton in its sample. The genes are TRBV6-6 and TRBJ2-1; possibly TRBD1 for D (6 bases). This CDR3 has 15 residues. V dropped 4 bases and J dropped 3 bases, with 13 bases sitting between them. Germline loops: CDR1 MNHNY, CDR2 SVGAGI (reference sequence). Here the CDR3 DNA reads TGTGCCAGCAGTTCAGGGGCCGCGTACTACAATGAGCAGTTCTTC. It translates to CASSSGAAYYNEQFF.

V gene TRBV27 combines with J gene TRBJ1-2; D uncertain. The CDR3 has 13 residues. CDR1 MNHEY and CDR2 SMNVEV come from the germline V gene (reference sequence). This CDR3 is CVTQGGSHYGYTF. The DNA of the CDR3 is TGTGTGACACAAGGAGGTAGTCACTATGGCTACACCTTC.

The chain links TRBV7-9 to TRBJ2-1; D unclear. V was shortened by 5 bases and J by 5 bases, with 7 bases between the two germline ends. Germline-derived CDR1 and CDR2 are SEHNR and FQNEAQ (reference sequence). CDR3 length equals 12 residues. CDR3 in DNA: TGTGCCAGCAGCGAAACAGACAATGAGCAGTTCTTC. It encodes CASSETDNEQFF.

The chain links TRBV6-1 to TRBJ1-4; D call uncertain. The ends were cut back, 2 bases at V and 6 bases at J, with 10 bases in the middle. From germline, CDR1 is MNHNS and CDR2 SASEGT. The CDR3 runs to 14 residues. In nucleotides, the CDR3 is TGTGCCAGCAGTGAACCCAGCGGGGATGAAAAACTGTTTTTT. Translating it yields CASSEPSGDEKLFF.

The rearrangement links TRBV9 to TRBJ1-2; the match to TRBD1 covers 10 bases. Trimming at V came to 3 bases and at J to 3 bases, leaving 8 bases not matched to a gene. Germline V gene sequence: CDR1 SGDLS, CDR2 YYNGEE. CDR3 length: 16 amino acids. The CDR3 DNA reads TGTGCCAGCAGCGGGAATCCGGGACAGGGGCACTATGGCTACACCTTC. It yields the protein CASSGNPGQGHYGYTF. Combining the CDR3 with reference TRBV9 and TRBJ1-2 gives the whole variable domain DSGVTQTPKHLITATGQRVTLRCSPRSGDLSVYWYQQSLDQGLQFLIQYYNGEERAKGNILERFSAQQFPDLHSELNLSSLELGDSALYFCASSGNPGQGHYGYTFGSGTRLTVV.